This entry concerns a single T cell receptor (beta chain). Its antigen is undetermined. Repertoires were generated with immunoSEQ multiplex PCR, while TCRdb's copy carries only in-frame clones and drops some. The table includes under 100,000 clones, about 94% detected once. CDR3 length: 15 residues. Trimming took 0 bases from V and 4 from J, leaving 8 bases between them. Looked up from germline, CDR1 is SGHRS and CDR2 is YFSETQ. The entry originates in a study of graft-versus-host responses after intestinal transplantation. The sequencing here drew on unstimulated CD4+ T cells sorted from spleen or lymph node cells, taken before transplant. The clonotype comes from a human donor who was the organ donor for an intestinal transplant. The chain employs TRBV5-1 and TRBJ1-6; D remains unclear. The CDR3 DNA reads TGCGCCAGCAGCTTGGACAGTCCTTATAATTCACCCCTCCACTTT. As protein: CASSLDSPYNSPLHF.